This T cell receptor (beta chain) comes out of a study of cytomegalovirus exposure and HLA in healthy donors. Donors came from a validation cohort of over a hundred subjects, distinct from the first 666-subject cohort. Germline V CDR1 and CDR2: SEHNR, FQNEAQ (reference sequence). The CDR3 is 13 residues long. The J segment lost 3 bases and the V segment lost 4 bases, leaving 3 bases of the junction unmatched. Some clones are missing from TCRdb's copy, which holds only in-frame ones; the method was immunoSEQ multiplex PCR. In the table there are 90,000 to 110,000 clones, roughly nine tenths of which are singletons.

The sequencing input was PBMCs. V gene TRBV7-9 combines with J gene TRBJ2-7; TRBD2 aligns across 7 bases. The TCR sequence derives from a woman between 18 and 30 years old in good health and CMV-seropositive. DNA of the CDR3: TGTGCCAGCAGCTGGGGGGAGGGCTACGAGCAGTACTTC. Its protein product is CASSWGEGYEQYF.